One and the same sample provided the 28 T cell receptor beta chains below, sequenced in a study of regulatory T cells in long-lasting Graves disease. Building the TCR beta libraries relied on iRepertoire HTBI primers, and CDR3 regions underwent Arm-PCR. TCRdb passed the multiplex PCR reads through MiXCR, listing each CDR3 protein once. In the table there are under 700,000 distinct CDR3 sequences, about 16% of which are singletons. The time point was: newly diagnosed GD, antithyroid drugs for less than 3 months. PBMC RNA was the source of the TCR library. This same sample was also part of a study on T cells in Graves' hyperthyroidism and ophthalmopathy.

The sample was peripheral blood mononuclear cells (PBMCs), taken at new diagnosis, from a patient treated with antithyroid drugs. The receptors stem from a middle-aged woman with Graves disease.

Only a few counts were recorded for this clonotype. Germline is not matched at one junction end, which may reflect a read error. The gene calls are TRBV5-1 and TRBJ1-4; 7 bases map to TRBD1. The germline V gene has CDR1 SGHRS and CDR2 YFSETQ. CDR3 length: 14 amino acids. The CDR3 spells CASSPGGTDERLFF. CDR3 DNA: TGCGCCAGCAGCCCCGGCGGGACAGATGAAAGACTGTTTTTT.

The CDR3 nucleotides read TGTGCCAGCAGCCCGGACAGGCCCAACTACAATCAGCCCCAGCATTTT. Protein product: CASSPDRPNYNQPQHF. The rearrangement joins TRBV6-1 to TRBJ1-5; TRBD1 agrees at 7 bases. Trimming cost V 6 bases and J 3 bases; bases outside gene matches: 11. The CDR3 totals 16 residues. CDR1 and CDR2 from the germline V gene are MNHNS and SASEGT.

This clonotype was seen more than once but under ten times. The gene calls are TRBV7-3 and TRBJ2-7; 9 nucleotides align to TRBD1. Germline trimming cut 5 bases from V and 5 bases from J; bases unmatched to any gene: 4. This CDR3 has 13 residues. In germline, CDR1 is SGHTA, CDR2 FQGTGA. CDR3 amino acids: CASSVTGGDEQYF. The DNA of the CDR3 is TGTGCCAGCAGCGTCACAGGGGGCGACGAGCAGTACTTC.

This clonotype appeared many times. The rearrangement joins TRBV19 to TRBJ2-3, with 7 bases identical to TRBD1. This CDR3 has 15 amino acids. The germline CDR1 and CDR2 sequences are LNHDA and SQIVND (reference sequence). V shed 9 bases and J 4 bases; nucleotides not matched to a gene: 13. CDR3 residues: CASKIGGGGADTQYF. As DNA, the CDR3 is TGTGCCAGCAAAATAGGGGGCGGCGGCGCAGATACGCAGTATTTT.

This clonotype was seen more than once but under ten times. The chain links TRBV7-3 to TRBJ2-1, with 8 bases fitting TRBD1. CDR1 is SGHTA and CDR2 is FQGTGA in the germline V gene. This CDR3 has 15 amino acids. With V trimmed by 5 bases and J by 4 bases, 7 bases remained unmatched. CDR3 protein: CASSLTGGKYNEQFF. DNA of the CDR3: TGTGCCAGCAGCCTCACAGGGGGAAAGTACAATGAGCAGTTCTTC.

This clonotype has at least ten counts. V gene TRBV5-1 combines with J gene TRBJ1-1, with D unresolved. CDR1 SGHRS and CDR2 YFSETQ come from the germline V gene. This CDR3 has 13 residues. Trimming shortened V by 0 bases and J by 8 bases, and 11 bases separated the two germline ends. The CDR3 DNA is TGCGCCAGCAGCTTGGCGCTCCGATTGGAAGCTTTCTTT. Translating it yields CASSLALRLEAFF.

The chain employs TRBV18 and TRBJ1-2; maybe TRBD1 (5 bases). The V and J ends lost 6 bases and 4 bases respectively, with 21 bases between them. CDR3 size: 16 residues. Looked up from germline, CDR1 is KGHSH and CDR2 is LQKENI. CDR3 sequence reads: CASSHSLTRESYGYTF. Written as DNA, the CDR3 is TGTGCCAGCTCCCACTCTCTGACCAGGGAGAGCTATGGCTACACCTTC.

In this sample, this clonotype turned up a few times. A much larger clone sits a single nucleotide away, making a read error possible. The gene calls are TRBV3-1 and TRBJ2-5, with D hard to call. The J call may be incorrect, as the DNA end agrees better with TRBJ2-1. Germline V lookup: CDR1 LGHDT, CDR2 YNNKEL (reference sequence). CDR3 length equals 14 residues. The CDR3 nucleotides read TGTGCCAGCGGCCACTGGACGGAAGACAATGAGCAGTTCTTC. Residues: CASGHWTEDNEQFF.

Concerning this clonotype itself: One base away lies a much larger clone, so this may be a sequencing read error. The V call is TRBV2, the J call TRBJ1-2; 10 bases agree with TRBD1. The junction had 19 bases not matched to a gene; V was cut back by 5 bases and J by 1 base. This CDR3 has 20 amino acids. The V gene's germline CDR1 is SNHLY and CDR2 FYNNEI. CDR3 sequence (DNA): TGTGCCAGCAGTTCGGACAGGGGGACTACTCACTACCTCGATAACTATGGCTACACCTTC. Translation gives CASSSDRGTTHYLDNYGYTF.

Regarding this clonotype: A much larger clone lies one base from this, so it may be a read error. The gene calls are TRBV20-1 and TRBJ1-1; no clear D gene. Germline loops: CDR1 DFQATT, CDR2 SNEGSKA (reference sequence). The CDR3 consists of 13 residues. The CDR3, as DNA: TGCGGTGCACAGCAGGAGCCGAACACTGAAGCTTTCTTT. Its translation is CGAQQEPNTEAFF.

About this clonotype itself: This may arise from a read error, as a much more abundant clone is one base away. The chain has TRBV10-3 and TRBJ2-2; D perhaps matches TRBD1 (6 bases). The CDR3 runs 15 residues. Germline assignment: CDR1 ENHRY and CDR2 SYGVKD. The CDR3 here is CAISWLDSNTGELLF. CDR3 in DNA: TGTGCCATCTCCTGGCTGGACAGCAACACCGGGGAGCTGCTTTTT.

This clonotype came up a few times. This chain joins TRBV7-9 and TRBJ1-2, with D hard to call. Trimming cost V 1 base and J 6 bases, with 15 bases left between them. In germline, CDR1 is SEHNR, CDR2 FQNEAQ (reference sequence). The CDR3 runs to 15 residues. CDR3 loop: CASSLVLPSVDGYTF. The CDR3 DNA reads TGTGCCAGCAGCTTAGTTTTGCCTTCGGTGGATGGCTACACCTTC.

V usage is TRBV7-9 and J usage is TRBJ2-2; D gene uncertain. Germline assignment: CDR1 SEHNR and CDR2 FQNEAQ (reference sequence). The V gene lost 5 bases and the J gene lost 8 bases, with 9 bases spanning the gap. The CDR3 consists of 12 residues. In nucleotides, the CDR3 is TGTGCCAGCAGCCCAGTAGTGGGGGAGCTGTTTTTT. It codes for CASSPVVGELFF.

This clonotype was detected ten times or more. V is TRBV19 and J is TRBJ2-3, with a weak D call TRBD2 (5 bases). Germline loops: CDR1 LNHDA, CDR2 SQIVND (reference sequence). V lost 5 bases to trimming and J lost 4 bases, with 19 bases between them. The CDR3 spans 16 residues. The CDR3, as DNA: TGTGCCAGTAGTCCCCGTCGGACTCGAGCGGCAGATACGCAGTATTTT. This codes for CASSPRRTRAADTQYF.

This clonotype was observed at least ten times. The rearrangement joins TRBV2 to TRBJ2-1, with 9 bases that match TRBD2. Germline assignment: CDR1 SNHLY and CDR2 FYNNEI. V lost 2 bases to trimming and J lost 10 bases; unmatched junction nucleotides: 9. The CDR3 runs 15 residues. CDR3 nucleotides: TGTGCCAGCAGTGAATTGGGACTAGCTGCCATAGAGCAGTTCTTC. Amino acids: CASSELGLAAIEQFF.

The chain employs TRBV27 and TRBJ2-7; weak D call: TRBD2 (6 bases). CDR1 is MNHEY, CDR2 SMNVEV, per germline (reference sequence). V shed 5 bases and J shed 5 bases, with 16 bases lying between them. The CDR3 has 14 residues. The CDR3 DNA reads TGTGCCAGCAGTACTTCCAGGGAGGATAACGAGCAGTACTTC. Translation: CASSTSREDNEQYF.

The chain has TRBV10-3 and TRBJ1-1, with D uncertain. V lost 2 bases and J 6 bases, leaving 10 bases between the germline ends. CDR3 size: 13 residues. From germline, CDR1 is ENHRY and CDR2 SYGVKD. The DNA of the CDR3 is TGTGCCATCAGTGAGGGGGTACGGGCTGAAGCTTTCTTT. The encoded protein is CAISEGVRAEAFF.

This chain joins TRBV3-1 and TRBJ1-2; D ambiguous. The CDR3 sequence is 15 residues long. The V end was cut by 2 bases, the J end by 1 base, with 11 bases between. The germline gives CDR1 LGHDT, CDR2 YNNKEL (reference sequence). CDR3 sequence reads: CASSQNSILNYGYTF. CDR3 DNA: TGTGCCAGCAGCCAAAACTCCATTCTTAACTATGGCTACACCTTC.

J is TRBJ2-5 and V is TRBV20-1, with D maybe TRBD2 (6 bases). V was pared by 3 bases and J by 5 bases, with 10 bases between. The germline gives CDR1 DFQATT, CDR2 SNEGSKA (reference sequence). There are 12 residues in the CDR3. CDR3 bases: TGCAGTGCTAGTCAACGGGGGGAGACCCAGTACTTC. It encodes CSASQRGETQYF.

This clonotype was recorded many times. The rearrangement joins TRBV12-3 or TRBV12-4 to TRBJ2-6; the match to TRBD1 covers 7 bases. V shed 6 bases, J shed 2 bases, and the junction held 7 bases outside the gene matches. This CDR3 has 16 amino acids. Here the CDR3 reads CASRRIQGTGANVLTF. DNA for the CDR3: TGTGCCAGCAGACGTATACAGGGGACTGGGGCCAACGTCCTGACTTTC.

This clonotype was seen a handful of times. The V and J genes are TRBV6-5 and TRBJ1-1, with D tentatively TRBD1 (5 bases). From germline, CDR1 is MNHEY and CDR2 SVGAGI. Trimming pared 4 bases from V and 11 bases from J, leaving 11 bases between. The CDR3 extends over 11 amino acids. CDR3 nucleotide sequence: TGTGCCAGCAGTTCCCAGGGCCGGGCTTTCTTT. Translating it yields CASSSQGRAFF.

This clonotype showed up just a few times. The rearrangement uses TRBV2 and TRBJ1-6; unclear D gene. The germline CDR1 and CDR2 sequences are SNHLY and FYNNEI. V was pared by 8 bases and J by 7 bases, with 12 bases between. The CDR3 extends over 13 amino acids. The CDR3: CASVNDQNSPLHF. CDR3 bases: TGTGCCAGCGTCAACGATCAGAATTCACCCCTCCACTTT.

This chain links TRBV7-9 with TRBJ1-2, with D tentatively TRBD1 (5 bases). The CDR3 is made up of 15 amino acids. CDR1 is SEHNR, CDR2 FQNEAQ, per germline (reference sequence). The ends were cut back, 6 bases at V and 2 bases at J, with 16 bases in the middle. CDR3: CASSYAQDSNYGYTF. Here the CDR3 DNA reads TGTGCCAGCAGTTACGCACAGGACTCAAACTATGGCTACACCTTC.

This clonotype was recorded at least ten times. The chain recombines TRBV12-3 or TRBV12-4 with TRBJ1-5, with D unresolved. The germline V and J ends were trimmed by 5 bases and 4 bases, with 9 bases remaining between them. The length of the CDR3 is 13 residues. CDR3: CASSPRLNQPQHF. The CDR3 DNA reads TGTGCCAGCAGTCCTAGGTTGAATCAGCCCCAGCATTTT.

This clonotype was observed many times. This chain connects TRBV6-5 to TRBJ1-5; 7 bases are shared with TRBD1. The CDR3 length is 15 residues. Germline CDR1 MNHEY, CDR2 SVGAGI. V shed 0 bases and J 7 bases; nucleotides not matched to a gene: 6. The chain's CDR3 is CASSYSGQGGQPQHF. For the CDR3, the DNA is TGTGCCAGCAGTTACTCGGGACAAGGGGGCCAGCCCCAGCATTTT.

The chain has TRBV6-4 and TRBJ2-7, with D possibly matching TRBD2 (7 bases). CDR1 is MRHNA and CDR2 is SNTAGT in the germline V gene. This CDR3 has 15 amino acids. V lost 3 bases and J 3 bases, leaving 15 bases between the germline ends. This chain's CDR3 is CASSERGGLNYEQYF. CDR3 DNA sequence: TGTGCCAGCAGTGAAAGGGGGGGGCTTAACTACGAGCAGTACTTC.

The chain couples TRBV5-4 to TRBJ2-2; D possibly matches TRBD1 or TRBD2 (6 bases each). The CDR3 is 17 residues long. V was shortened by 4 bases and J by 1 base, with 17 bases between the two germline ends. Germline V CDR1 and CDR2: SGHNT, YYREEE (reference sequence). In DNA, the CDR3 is TGTGCCAGCAGCCCCGCGGGGCCAGGGGAGAACACCGGGGAGCTGTTTTTT. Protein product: CASSPAGPGENTGELFF.

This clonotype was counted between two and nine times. This CDR3 reads CASRNGQLSSYEQYF. CDR3 bases: TGTGCCAGCAGAAACGGGCAGCTCAGCTCCTACGAGCAGTACTTC. The chain combines TRBV6-1 with TRBJ2-7; no clear D gene. This CDR3 is 15 amino acids long. V was trimmed by 6 bases and J by 0 bases, leaving 15 bases between them. In germline, CDR1 is MNHNS, CDR2 SASEGT.